This TCR beta chain was captured in a study of CD8 T cells in ankylosing spondylitis. Trimming took off 1 base at V and 6 bases at J, with 12 bases between the two ends. The CDR3 loop spans 13 amino acids. Germline-derived CDR1 and CDR2 are GTSNPN and SVGIG (reference sequence). Using its own MiXCR run on the 5' RACE reads, TCRdb lists one record per CDR3 protein. The table includes roughly 35,000 distinct CDR3 sequences, 13% detected once. In this sample, this clonotype turned up a few times. This clonotype was sampled from a male donor with ankylosing spondylitis. The V and J genes are TRBV30 and TRBJ1-1; tentative D call: TRBD1 (6 bases). Material for sequencing was synovial fluid, either unsorted or a sorted T cell fraction (not recorded which). CDR3 DNA sequence: TGTGCCTGGAGTGCCGGGGGCGCCGCTGAAGCTTTCTTT. Translation: CAWSAGGAAEAFF.